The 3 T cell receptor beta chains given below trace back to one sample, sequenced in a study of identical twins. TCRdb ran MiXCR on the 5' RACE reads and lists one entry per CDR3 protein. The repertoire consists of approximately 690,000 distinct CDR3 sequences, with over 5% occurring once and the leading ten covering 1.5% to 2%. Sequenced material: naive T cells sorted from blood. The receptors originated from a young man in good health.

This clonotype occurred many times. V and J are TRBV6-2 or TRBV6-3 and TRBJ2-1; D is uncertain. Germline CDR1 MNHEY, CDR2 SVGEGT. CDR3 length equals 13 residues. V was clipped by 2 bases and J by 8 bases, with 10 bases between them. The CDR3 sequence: CASSYLTSHEQFF. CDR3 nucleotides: TGTGCCAGCAGTTACCTCACCTCCCATGAGCAGTTCTTC.

In nucleotides, the CDR3 is TGTGCCAGCAGCCAGGGACAGGATAATTCACCCCTCCACTTT. Translation gives CASSQGQDNSPLHF. This chain uses TRBV3-1 with TRBJ1-6; 8 positions match TRBD1. The V gene end was trimmed by 3 bases and the J gene end by 5 bases; junction bases not matched to a gene: 0. Germline CDR1 and CDR2: LGHDT and YNNKEL (reference sequence). The CDR3 loop spans 14 amino acids.

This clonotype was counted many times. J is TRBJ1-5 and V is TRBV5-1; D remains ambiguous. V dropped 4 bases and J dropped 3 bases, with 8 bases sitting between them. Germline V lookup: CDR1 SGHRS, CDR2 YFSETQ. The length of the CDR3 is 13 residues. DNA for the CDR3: TGCGCCAGCAGCCCGGAGGTCAATCAGCCCCAGCATTTT. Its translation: CASSPEVNQPQHF. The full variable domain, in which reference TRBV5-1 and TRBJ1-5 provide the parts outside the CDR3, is KAGVTQTPRYLIKTRGQQVTLSCSPISGHRSVSWYQQTPGQGLQFLFEYFSETQRNKGNFPGRFSGRQFSNSRSEMNVSTLELGDSALYLCASSPEVNQPQHFGDGTRLSIL.